This T cell receptor (beta chain) is from a study of OX40 agonist ivuxolimab in advanced cancers. Study-wide context: Patients took ivuxolimab, an agonistic anti-OX40 (CD134) antibody. A history of anti-PD-1, anti-PD-L1 or anti-CTLA-4 therapy was acceptable, and approximately 40% had some.

The assay was immunoSEQ multiplex PCR, and TCRdb's table has in-frame clones only and misses some. The sample carries 50,000 to 65,000 clones, roughly 85% recorded once. The starting material was CD4+ or CD8+ T cells sorted from blood, obtained in a trial of the OX40 agonist ivuxolimab. The TCR sequence derives from an adult with an advanced solid tumor such as melanoma, head and neck, liver or kidney cancer.

The CDR3 DNA sequence: TGTGCCAGCAGTTTAGGGGTAGGAAGCACAGATACGCAGTATTTT. Its protein is CASSLGVGSTDTQYF. This rearrangement joins TRBV28 to TRBJ2-3; D uncertain. V was shortened by 2 bases and J by 0 bases, with 9 bases between the two germline ends. CDR1 is MDHEN, CDR2 SYDVKM, per germline. This CDR3 region has 15 residues.